The clone carrying this TCR beta chain was found many times. These data are taken from a study of human T cells and chemical hapten exposure. The sample's time point: patch test 2, 6 weeks after DPC sensitization. Specified treatment: therapeutic diphenylcyclopropenone sensitization with weekly scalp DPC. Each patch test followed a blood draw. TCRdb reprocessed the RACE reads via MiXCR and lists one record per CDR3 protein. This sample has fewer than 100,000 distinct CDR3 sequences; approximately 10% occur once, and the top ten carry 1.6%. After removal of 4 bases from V and 5 bases from J, the junction contained 7 bases not matched to a gene. The CDR3 runs to 14 residues. Germline loops: CDR1 SGHDN, CDR2 FVKESK.

Material: whole blood, obtained in connection with sensitization to the hapten diphenylcyclopropenone (DPC). The rearrangement uses TRBV14 and TRBJ1-2; 7 nucleotides align to TRBD1. This receptor was identified in a man between 18 and 29 years old with alopecia areata. Some clones in this sample may be carry-over from other donors' samples. The CDR3 spells CASSPVLQGYGYTF. CDR3 bases: TGTGCCAGCAGCCCCGTCTTACAGGGGTATGGCTACACCTTC.